Below, 16 T cell receptor beta chains from the same sample are listed, as sequenced in a study of blood T cell repertoires in COVID-19. Produced via immunoSEQ multiplex PCR; TCRdb's table is partial and in-frame only. The sample records approximately 140,000 clones, over 75% being singletons. Sequences were obtained from PBMCs or T cells enriched from blood (not recorded which). All receptors derive from a man aged 45 to 65 in a cohort exposed to, infected with or recovered from COVID-19 (not recorded which).

This rearrangement joins TRBV2 to TRBJ2-3, with 7 nucleotides matching TRBD1. This CDR3 spans 19 amino acids. The germline V gene has CDR1 SNHLY and CDR2 FYNNEI. V was pared by 6 bases and J by 2 bases, with 20 bases of the junction left unmatched. DNA for the CDR3: TGTGCCAGCAGCGTAGCCCCACAGGGGCCCCGAGGGCTCACAGATACGCAGTATTTT. Protein: CASSVAPQGPRGLTDTQYF.

The genes are TRBV19 and TRBJ1-1, with 8 bases that match TRBD1. The germline V gene has CDR1 LNHDA and CDR2 SQIVND (reference sequence). The CDR3 spans 16 residues. V trimming: 5 bases; J trimming: 3 bases; junction bases outside the gene matches: 11. The CDR3 sequence is CASSAGRPGGDTEAFF. The CDR3 coding sequence is TGTGCCAGTAGTGCGGGACGGCCAGGGGGCGACACTGAAGCTTTCTTT.

Only one count was recorded for this clone. The chain uses TRBV28 and TRBJ2-2; 7 bases match TRBD1. The CDR3 runs 13 residues. CDR1 is MDHEN, CDR2 SYDVKM, per germline. The junction had 2 bases not matched to a gene; V was cut back by 9 bases and J by 1 base. CDR3 sequence reads: CASGTVNTGELFF. DNA for the CDR3: TGTGCCAGTGGGACAGTGAACACCGGGGAGCTGTTTTTT.

This clone was observed a single time. The chain couples TRBV25-1 to TRBJ1-4, with D unresolved. Germline V gene sequence: CDR1 MGHDK, CDR2 SYGVNS. V lost 1 base and J 6 bases, leaving 15 bases between the germline ends. The CDR3 is made up of 16 amino acids. The chain's CDR3 is CASSESPSGWYEKLFF. The CDR3 coding sequence is TGTGCCAGCAGTGAATCCCCCAGCGGGTGGTATGAAAAACTGTTTTTT.

The chain links TRBV2 to TRBJ1-1; TRBD1 might be the D (5 bases). Germline CDR1 is SNHLY and CDR2 is FYNNEI. CDR3 length: 15 residues. With 4 bases removed from V and 1 base from J, the gap between germline ends came to 13 bases. CDR3 in DNA: TGTGCCAGCAGTGGTGGGGCCAGCGCGAACACTGAAGCTTTCTTT. Translation gives CASSGGASANTEAFF.

The V call is TRBV5-1, the J call TRBJ1-1; D uncertain. V gave up 5 bases and J gave up 1 base, with 9 bases separating them. The CDR3 sequence is 13 residues long. The germline CDR1 and CDR2 sequences are SGHRS and YFSETQ. CDR3 protein: CASSPVANTEAFF. CDR3 sequence (DNA): TGCGCCAGCAGTCCTGTAGCGAACACTGAAGCTTTCTTT. The whole variable domain, remainder taken from reference TRBV5-1 and TRBJ1-1, is KAGVTQTPRYLIKTRGQQVTLSCSPISGHRSVSWYQQTPGQGLQFLFEYFSETQRNKGNFPGRFSGRQFSNSRSEMNVSTLELGDSALYLCASSPVANTEAFFGQGTRLTVV.

This clone was picked up one time. CDR3 amino acids: CATAGPGIAFF. CDR3 nucleotide sequence: TGTGCCACCGCGGGGCCCGGGATCGCTTTCTTT. This chain joins TRBV19 and TRBJ1-1; a weak D match, TRBD1 (5 bases). The CDR3 has 11 amino acids. Germline V gene lookup returns CDR1 LNHDA and CDR2 SQIVND (reference sequence). The V end was cut by 10 bases, the J end by 11 bases, with 17 bases between. Supplemented by reference TRBV19 and TRBJ1-1, the full variable domain reads DGGITQSPKYLFRKEGQNVTLSCEQNLNHDAMYWYRQDPGQGLRLIYYSQIVNDFQKGDIAEGYSVSREKKESFPLTVTSAQKNPTAFYLCATAGPGIAFFGQGTRLTVV.

V usage is TRBV5-1 and J usage is TRBJ1-2; 9 bases match TRBD1. Trimming removed 0 bases from V and 13 bases from J; junction bases left unmatched: 7. Germline loops: CDR1 SGHRS, CDR2 YFSETQ. The CDR3 is made up of 13 amino acids. CDR3 DNA: TGCGCCAGCAGCTTGGAGGGACAGGGATTTGCCACCTTC. This codes for CASSLEGQGFATF.

The chain combines TRBV25-1 with TRBJ1-2; D is perhaps TRBD1 (5 bases). Trimming took 4 bases from V and 7 from J, leaving 13 bases between them. CDR1 and CDR2 from the germline V gene are MGHDK and SYGVNS. The CDR3 covers 13 residues. The CDR3 region has the DNA TGTGCCAGCAGTGTCCAGGGAAGTGGTGGCTACACCTTC. As protein: CASSVQGSGGYTF.

The chain carries TRBV7-9 and TRBJ2-2; the match to TRBD2 covers 12 bases. The germline V gene has CDR1 SEHNR and CDR2 FQNEAQ (reference sequence). The CDR3 length is 19 residues. Unmatched junction bases numbered 13, after V lost 3 bases and J lost 5 bases. The CDR3 loop is CASSFLPVRLAGVTGELFF. The CDR3 nucleotides are TGTGCCAGCAGCTTTCTACCCGTCAGACTAGCGGGAGTTACCGGGGAGCTGTTTTTT.

This rearrangement joins TRBV4-2 to TRBJ2-1; TRBD2 matches at 13 bases. The CDR3 extends over 19 amino acids. V gave up 3 bases and J gave up 0 bases; unmatched junction bases: 8. Germline V gene lookup returns CDR1 LGHNA and CDR2 YNFKEQ. In DNA form, the CDR3 reads TGTGCCAGCAGCCATCAACTAGCGGGGGGGGCGAGCTCCTACAATGAGCAGTTCTTC. Translation: CASSHQLAGGASSYNEQFF.

This chain links TRBV2 with TRBJ1-1; D is unresolved. With 3 bases removed from V and 1 base from J, the gap between germline ends came to 6 bases. The germline V gene has CDR1 SNHLY and CDR2 FYNNEI. The CDR3 is 13 residues long. The CDR3 nucleotides read TGTGCCAGCAGTGACTTAGCGAACACTGAAGCTTTCTTT. It codes for CASSDLANTEAFF.

The chain combines TRBV18 with TRBJ2-1; TRBD2 matches at 12 bases. CDR1 and CDR2 (germline): KGHSH, LQKENI. The CDR3 contains 16 residues. Germline trimming cut 4 bases from V and 6 bases from J; bases unmatched to any gene: 7. The CDR3 nucleotides are TGTGCCAGCTCACTATTACTAGCGGGGGGACCCAATGAGCAGTTCTTC. Its translation is CASSLLLAGGPNEQFF.

The chain couples TRBV30 to TRBJ1-3; D not resolved. The CDR3 is 14 amino acids. V was trimmed by 3 bases and J by 0 bases, leaving 9 bases between them. Germline V lookup: CDR1 GTSNPN, CDR2 SVGIG (reference sequence). CDR3 in amino acids: CAWSEAVSGNTIYF. The DNA for the CDR3 is TGTGCCTGGAGCGAAGCGGTCTCTGGAAACACCATATATTTT. Combining the CDR3 with reference TRBV30 and TRBJ1-3 gives the whole variable domain SQTIHQWPATLVQPVGSPLSLECTVEGTSNPNLYWYRQAAGRGLQLLFYSVGIGQISSEVPQNLSASRPQDRQFILSSKKLLLSDSGFYLCAWSEAVSGNTIYFGEGSWLTVV.

This clone was counted a few times. The chain is built from TRBV28 and TRBJ1-2; no firm D call. In germline, CDR1 is MDHEN, CDR2 SYDVKM. V was clipped by 5 bases and J by 0 bases, with 10 bases between them. The CDR3 sequence is 14 residues long. As DNA, the CDR3 is TGTGCCAGCAGTACCGGGAGTTCTAACTATGGCTACACCTTC. Translation: CASSTGSSNYGYTF.

The CDR3 here is CASSFEQGLGEAFF. The CDR3, as DNA: TGTGCCAGCAGCTTCGAACAGGGCCTAGGTGAAGCTTTCTTT. The chain joins TRBV7-3 to TRBJ1-1, with D possibly TRBD1 on 6 matching bases. V lost 3 bases to trimming and J lost 7 bases, with 15 bases between them. This CDR3 region has 14 residues. Germline V gives CDR1 SGHTA, CDR2 FQGTGA.